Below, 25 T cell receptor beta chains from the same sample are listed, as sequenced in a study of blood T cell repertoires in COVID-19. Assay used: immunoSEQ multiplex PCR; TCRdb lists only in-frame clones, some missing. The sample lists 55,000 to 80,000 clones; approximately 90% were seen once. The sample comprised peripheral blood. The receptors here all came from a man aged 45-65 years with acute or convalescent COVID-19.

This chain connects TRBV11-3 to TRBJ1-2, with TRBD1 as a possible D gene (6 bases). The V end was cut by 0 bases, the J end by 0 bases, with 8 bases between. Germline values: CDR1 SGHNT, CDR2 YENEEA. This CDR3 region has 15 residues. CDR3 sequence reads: CASSLDSGANYGYTF. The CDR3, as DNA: TGTGCCAGCAGCTTAGACTCAGGGGCTAACTATGGCTACACCTTC.

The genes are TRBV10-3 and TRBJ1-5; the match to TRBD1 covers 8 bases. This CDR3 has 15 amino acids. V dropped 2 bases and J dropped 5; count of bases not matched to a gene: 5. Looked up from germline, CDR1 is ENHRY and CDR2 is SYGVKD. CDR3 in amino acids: CAISEGQGSDQPQHF. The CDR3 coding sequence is TGTGCCATCAGTGAGGGACAGGGTTCGGATCAGCCCCAGCATTTT.

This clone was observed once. CDR3 DNA sequence: TGTGCCAGCAGCCAAGAGGACAGCCGAACCTACGAGCAGTACTTC. This translates into CASSQEDSRTYEQYF. The chain links TRBV3-1 (or the pseudogene TRBV3-2) to TRBJ2-7, with TRBD1 as a possible D gene (6 bases). V lost 0 bases and J lost 2, with 11 bases in between. CDR3 length equals 15 residues. Germline V CDR1 and CDR2: LGHDT, YNNKEL (reference sequence).

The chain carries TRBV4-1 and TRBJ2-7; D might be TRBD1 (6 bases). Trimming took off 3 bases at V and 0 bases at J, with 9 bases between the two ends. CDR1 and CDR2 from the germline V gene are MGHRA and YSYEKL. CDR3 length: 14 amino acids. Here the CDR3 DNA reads TGCGCCAGCAGCCAGGACAGTAGCTCCTACGAGCAGTACTTC. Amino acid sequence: CASSQDSSSYEQYF.

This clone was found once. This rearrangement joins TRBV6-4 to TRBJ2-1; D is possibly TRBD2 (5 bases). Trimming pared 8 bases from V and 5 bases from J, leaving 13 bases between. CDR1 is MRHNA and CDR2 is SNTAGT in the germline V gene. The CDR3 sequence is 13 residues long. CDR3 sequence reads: CASRRDRNNEQFF. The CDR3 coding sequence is TGTGCCAGCCGCCGGGATCGAAACAATGAGCAGTTCTTC.

The CDR3 sequence is CAISTDRANSPLHF. The CDR3 coding sequence is TGTGCCATCAGTACCGACAGGGCCAATTCACCCCTCCACTTT. The chain links TRBV10-3 to TRBJ1-6; 7 bases map to TRBD1. The germline V gene encodes CDR1 ENHRY and CDR2 SYGVKD. CDR3 length: 14 amino acids. V was pared by 5 bases and J by 7 bases, with 5 bases of the junction left unmatched.

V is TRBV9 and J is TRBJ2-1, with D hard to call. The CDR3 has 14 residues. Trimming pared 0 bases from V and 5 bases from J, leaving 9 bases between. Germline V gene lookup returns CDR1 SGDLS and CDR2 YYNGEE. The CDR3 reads CASSVVSTNNEQFF. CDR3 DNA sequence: TGTGCCAGCAGCGTAGTTTCCACAAACAATGAGCAGTTCTTC.

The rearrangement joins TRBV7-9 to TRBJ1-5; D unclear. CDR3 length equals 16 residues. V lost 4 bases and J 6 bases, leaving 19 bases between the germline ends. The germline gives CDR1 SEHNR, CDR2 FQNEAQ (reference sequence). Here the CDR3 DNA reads TGTGCCAGCAGCTCCGAGACTGGAGTTTCTTTTCAGCCCCAGCATTTT. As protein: CASSSETGVSFQPQHF. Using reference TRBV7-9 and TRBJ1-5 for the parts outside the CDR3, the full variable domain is DTGVSQNPRHKITKRGQNVTFRCDPISEHNRLYWYRQTLGQGPEFLTYFQNEAQLEKSRLLSDRFSAERPKGSFSTLEIQRTEQGDSAMYLCASSSETGVSFQPQHFGDGTRLSIL.

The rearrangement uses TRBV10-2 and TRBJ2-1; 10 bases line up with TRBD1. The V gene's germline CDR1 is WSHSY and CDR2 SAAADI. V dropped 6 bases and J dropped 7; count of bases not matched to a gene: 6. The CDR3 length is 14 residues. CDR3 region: CASSTGQGLNEQFF. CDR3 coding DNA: TGCGCCAGCAGCACGGGACAGGGGTTAAATGAGCAGTTCTTC.

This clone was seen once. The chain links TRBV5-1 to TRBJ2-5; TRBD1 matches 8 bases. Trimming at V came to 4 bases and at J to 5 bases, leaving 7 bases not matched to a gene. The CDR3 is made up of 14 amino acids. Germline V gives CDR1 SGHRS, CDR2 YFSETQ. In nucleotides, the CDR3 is TGCGCCAGCAGCCCTCAGGGGGCCGCGGAGACCCAGTACTTC. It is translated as CASSPQGAAETQYF.

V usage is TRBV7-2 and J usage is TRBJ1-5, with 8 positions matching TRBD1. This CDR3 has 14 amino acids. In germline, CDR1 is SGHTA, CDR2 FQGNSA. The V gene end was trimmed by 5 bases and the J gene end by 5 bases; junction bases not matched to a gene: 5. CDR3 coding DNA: TGTGCCAGCAGCCCTCAGGGGGCTTATCAGCCCCAGCATTTT. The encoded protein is CASSPQGAYQPQHF. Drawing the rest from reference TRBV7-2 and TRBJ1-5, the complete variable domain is GAGVSQSPSNKVTEKGKDVELRCDPISGHTALYWYRQSLGQGLEFLIYFQGNSAPDKSGLPSDRFSAERTGGSVSTLTIQRTQQEDSAVYLCASSPQGAYQPQHFGDGTRLSIL.

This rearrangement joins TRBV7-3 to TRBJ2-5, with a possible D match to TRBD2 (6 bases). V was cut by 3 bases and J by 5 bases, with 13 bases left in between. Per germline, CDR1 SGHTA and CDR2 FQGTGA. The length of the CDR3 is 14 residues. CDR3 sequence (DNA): TGTGCCAGCAGCTTTGGAGGGAGTGGGGAGACCCAGTACTTC. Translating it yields CASSFGGSGETQYF.

The CDR3 nucleotides read TGTGCCAGCTCACCGCTTAAAGCGCGCGAATCCTATAATTCACCCCTCCACTTT. Translating gives CASSPLKARESYNSPLHF. The rearrangement joins TRBV18 to TRBJ1-6; D ambiguous. The CDR3 sequence is 18 residues long. Trimming left V 3 bases short and J 1 base short, with 16 bases between. Germline loops: CDR1 KGHSH, CDR2 LQKENI.

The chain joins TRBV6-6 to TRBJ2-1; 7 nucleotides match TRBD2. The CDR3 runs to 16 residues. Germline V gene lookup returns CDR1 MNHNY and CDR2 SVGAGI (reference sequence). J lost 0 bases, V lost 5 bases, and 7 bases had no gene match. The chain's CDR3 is CASSATGGSSYNEQFF. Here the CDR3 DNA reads TGTGCCAGCAGTGCTACGGGCGGGAGCTCCTACAATGAGCAGTTCTTC.

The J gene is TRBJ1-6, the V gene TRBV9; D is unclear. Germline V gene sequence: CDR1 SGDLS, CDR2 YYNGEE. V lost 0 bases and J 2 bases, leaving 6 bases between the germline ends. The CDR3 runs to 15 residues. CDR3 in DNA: TGTGCCAGCAGCGTAGGTAGAGCCTATAATTCACCCCTCCACTTT. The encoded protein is CASSVGRAYNSPLHF.

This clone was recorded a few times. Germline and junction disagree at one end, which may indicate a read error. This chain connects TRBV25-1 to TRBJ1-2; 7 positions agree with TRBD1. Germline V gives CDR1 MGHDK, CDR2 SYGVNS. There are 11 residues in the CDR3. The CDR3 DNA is TGTGCCAGCAGTGTAGGGGGCGACAGGTTCTTC. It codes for CASSVGGDRFF.

The CDR3 sequence: CASSLGIRTSTDTQYF. CDR3 nucleotides: TGCGCCAGCAGCTTGGGGATCCGGACTAGCACAGATACGCAGTATTTT. V and J are TRBV5-1 and TRBJ2-3; weak D call: TRBD2 (5 bases). CDR1 SGHRS and CDR2 YFSETQ come from the germline V gene. The CDR3 consists of 16 residues. Trimming removed 0 bases from V and 0 bases from J, with 11 bases in between.

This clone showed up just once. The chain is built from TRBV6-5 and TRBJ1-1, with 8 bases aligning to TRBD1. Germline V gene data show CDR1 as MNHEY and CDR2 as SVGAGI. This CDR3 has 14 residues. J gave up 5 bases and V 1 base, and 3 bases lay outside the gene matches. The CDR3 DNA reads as TGTGCCAGCAGTTACTATGGACAGGGAACTGAAGCTTTCTTT. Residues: CASSYYGQGTEAFF.

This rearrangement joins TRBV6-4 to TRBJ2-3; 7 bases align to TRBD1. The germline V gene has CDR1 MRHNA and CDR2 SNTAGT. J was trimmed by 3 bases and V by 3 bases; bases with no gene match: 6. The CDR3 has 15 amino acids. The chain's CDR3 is CASSEIGGETDTQYF. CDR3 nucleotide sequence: TGTGCCAGCAGTGAAATAGGGGGCGAGACAGATACGCAGTATTTT.

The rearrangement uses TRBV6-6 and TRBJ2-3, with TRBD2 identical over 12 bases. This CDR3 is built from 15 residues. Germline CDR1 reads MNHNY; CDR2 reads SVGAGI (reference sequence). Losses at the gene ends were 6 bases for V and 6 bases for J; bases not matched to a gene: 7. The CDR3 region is CASRQLAGGEDTQYF. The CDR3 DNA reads TGTGCCAGCAGACAACTAGCGGGGGGCGAGGATACGCAGTATTTT.

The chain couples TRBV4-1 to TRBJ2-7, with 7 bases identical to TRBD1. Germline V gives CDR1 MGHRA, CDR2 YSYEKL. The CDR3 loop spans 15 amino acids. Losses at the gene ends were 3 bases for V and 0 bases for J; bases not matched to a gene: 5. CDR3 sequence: CASSQSTGSSYEQYF. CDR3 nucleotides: TGCGCCAGCAGCCAGTCGACAGGGAGCTCCTACGAGCAGTACTTC.

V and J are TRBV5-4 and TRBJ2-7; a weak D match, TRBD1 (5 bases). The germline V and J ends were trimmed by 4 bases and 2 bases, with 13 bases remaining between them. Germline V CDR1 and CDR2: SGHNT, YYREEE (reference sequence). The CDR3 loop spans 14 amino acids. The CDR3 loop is CASSRGDSPYEQYF. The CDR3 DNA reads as TGTGCCAGCAGCAGAGGTGACAGTCCCTACGAGCAGTACTTC. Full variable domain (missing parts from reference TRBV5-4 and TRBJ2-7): ETGVTQSPTHLIKTRGQQVTLRCSSQSGHNTVSWYQQALGQGPQFIFQYYREEENGRGNFPPRFSGLQFPNYSSELNVNALELDDSALYLCASSRGDSPYEQYFGPGTRLTVT.

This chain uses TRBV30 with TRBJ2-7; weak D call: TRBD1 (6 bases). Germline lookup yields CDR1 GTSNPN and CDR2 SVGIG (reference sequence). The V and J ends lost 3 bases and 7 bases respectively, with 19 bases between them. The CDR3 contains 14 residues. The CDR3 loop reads CAWREKGVWFEQYF. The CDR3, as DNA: TGTGCCTGGAGGGAGAAGGGGGTATGGTTTGAGCAGTACTTC.

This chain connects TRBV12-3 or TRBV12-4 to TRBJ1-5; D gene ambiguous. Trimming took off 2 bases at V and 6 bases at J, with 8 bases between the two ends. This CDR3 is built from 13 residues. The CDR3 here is CASSLIGRQPQHF. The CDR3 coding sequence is TGTGCCAGCAGTTTAATTGGGCGTCAGCCCCAGCATTTT.

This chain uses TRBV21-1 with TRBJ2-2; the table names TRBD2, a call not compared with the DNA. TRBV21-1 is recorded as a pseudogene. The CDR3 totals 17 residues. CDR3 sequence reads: CASSKSRTSGSSGELFF. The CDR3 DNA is TGTGCCAGCAGCAAAAGTCGGACTAGCGGGAGTTCCGGGGAGCTGTTTTTT.